The 20 T cell receptor beta chains below all came from one sample that was sequenced in a study of T-cell memory formation after mild COVID-19. TCRdb re-derived calls from the 5' RACE reads in MiXCR, one entry per CDR3 protein. Of about 200,000 distinct CDR3 sequences listed, approximately 10% are singletons. The material sequenced was PBMCs or a T cell subset sorted from them (not recorded which). These receptors originate from a young man who had mild COVID-19 (a few samples of this study predate the infection). Cell type and time point are not known.

The V gene is TRBV28, the J gene TRBJ2-5, with D uncertain. From germline, CDR1 is MDHEN and CDR2 SYDVKM. V was clipped by 10 bases and J by 5 bases, with 14 bases between them. The CDR3 extends over 12 amino acids. In nucleotides, the CDR3 is TGTGCCACCCGTCTCGTTCGGGAGACCCAGTACTTC. Translated, it gives CATRLVRETQYF.

The table lists this clonotype with a few counts. This sequence joins TRBV6-5 and TRBJ1-6; tentatively, D is TRBD1 (6 bases). V was clipped by 0 bases and J by 10 bases, with 16 bases between them. The CDR3 sequence is 16 residues long. CDR1 and CDR2 from the germline V gene are MNHEY and SVGAGI. The CDR3 nucleotides read TGTGCCAGCAGTTACTCGATGGGGGGCCGGTCGTCACCCCTCCACTTT. Translation gives CASSYSMGGRSSPLHF.

The rearrangement links TRBV7-2 to TRBJ1-1; weak D call: TRBD1 (6 bases). The V gene lost 8 bases and the J gene lost 2 bases, with 12 bases spanning the gap. The CDR3 spans 13 residues. Germline CDR1 is SGHTA and CDR2 is FQGNSA. Here the CDR3 DNA reads TGTGCCAGCGCCAAGGGGGGAAACACTGAAGCTTTCTTT. Translating it yields CASAKGGNTEAFF.

The chain combines TRBV9 with TRBJ2-3, with 9 bases fitting TRBD2. The CDR3 spans 16 residues. From germline, CDR1 is SGDLS and CDR2 YYNGEE. The junction had 3 bases not matched to a gene; V was cut back by 0 bases and J by 1 base. Written as DNA, the CDR3 is TGTGCCAGCAGCGTAGCTGCTAGCGGGGGCACAGATACGCAGTATTTT. Translating gives CASSVAASGGTDTQYF.

This clonotype came up many times. The chain joins TRBV12-3 or TRBV12-4 to TRBJ2-1, with D perhaps TRBD1 or TRBD2 (6 bases each). With 7 bases removed from V and 11 bases from J, the gap between germline ends came to 15 bases. CDR3 size: 12 residues. As DNA, the CDR3 is TGTGCCAGCACCACCACGGGGGCCCAGCAGTTCTTC. This gives the protein CASTTTGAQQFF.

This clonotype was picked up a small number of times. The rearrangement joins TRBV4-1 to TRBJ2-7; TRBD2 might be the D (5 bases). The germline V and J ends were trimmed by 0 bases and 4 bases, with 16 bases remaining between them. This CDR3 is 16 amino acids long. The germline V gene encodes CDR1 MGHRA and CDR2 YSYEKL. The DNA of the CDR3 is TGCGCCAGCAGCCAAGATGACTATCCGTTGGGGTACGAGCAGTACTTC. Protein product: CASSQDDYPLGYEQYF.

This clonotype was found a few times. The chain joins TRBV7-8 to TRBJ2-7; D is unclear. Between the trimmed V and J ends, which lost 3 bases and 3 bases, there was a span of 12 bases. The CDR3 is 14 amino acids. Germline V gene data show CDR1 as SGHVS and CDR2 as FQNEAQ. CDR3 nucleotides: TGTGCCAGCAGCTTGCCAAATGGGGACTACGAGCAGTACTTC. As protein: CASSLPNGDYEQYF.

This clonotype was observed many times. J is TRBJ1-6 and V is TRBV12-3 or TRBV12-4; 7 nucleotides match TRBD1. With 5 bases clipped from V and 8 bases from J, the junction kept 6 bases outside the gene matches. The CDR3 covers 14 residues. CDR3 loop: CASSLTGADSPLHF. CDR3 nucleotide sequence: TGTGCCAGCAGTCTAACAGGGGCGGATTCACCCCTCCACTTT.

This clonotype was seen at least ten times. The chain employs TRBV5-1 and TRBJ2-5, with 11 nucleotides matching TRBD2. Germline V gene sequence: CDR1 SGHRS, CDR2 YFSETQ. The J segment lost 5 bases and the V segment lost 0 bases, leaving 3 bases of the junction unmatched. This CDR3 contains 15 residues. CDR3 nucleotides: TGCGCCAGCAGCTTGGAGGCTAGCGGGGGGGAGACCCAGTACTTC. Translating gives CASSLEASGGETQYF.

The rearrangement links TRBV7-9 to TRBJ1-3; weak D call: TRBD1 (6 bases). The CDR3 consists of 13 residues. Trimming removed 4 bases from V and 6 bases from J, with 10 bases in between. CDR1 and CDR2 from the germline V gene are SEHNR and FQNEAQ (reference sequence). The CDR3: CASSSGQQNTIYF. The CDR3 DNA reads as TGTGCCAGCAGCTCGGGACAACAAAACACCATATATTTT.

The J gene is TRBJ2-5, the V gene TRBV5-1; 8 positions agree with TRBD1. There are 14 residues in the CDR3. With V trimmed by 4 bases and J by 4 bases, 6 bases remained unmatched. Germline V lookup: CDR1 SGHRS, CDR2 YFSETQ. CDR3 DNA: TGCGCCAGCAGCACTCAGGGGGCAGGAGAGACCCAGTACTTC. This codes for CASSTQGAGETQYF.

The rearrangement uses TRBV5-1 and TRBJ2-3; 10 bases are shared with TRBD2. The CDR3 loop spans 18 amino acids. Germline V CDR1 and CDR2: SGHRS, YFSETQ. The junction had 12 bases not matched to a gene; V was cut back by 1 base and J by 4 bases. CDR3 in DNA: TGCGCCAGCAGCTTGAAGCGGGGGGGCTTACCCCCCCCAGATACGCAGTATTTT. Translating it yields CASSLKRGGLPPPDTQYF.

In its sample, this clonotype was seen a few times. This chain links TRBV15 with TRBJ1-1; no clear D. With 0 bases removed from V and 8 bases from J, the gap between germline ends came to 13 bases. This CDR3 has 14 residues. CDR1 and CDR2 (germline): LNHNV, YYDKDF (reference sequence). The CDR3 is CATSRDWAGMEAFF. CDR3 nucleotide sequence: TGTGCCACCAGCAGAGATTGGGCAGGTATGGAAGCTTTCTTT.

The CDR3 region has the DNA TGTGCCAGCTCATGGGAGATCCGACAGCCCCAGCATTTT. The encoded protein is CASSWEIRQPQHF. This sequence joins TRBV18 and TRBJ1-5; no definite D call. Germline lookup yields CDR1 KGHSH and CDR2 LQKENI. This CDR3 has 13 residues. V was clipped by 5 bases and J by 7 bases, with 12 bases between them. Variable domain in full (rest from reference TRBV18 and TRBJ1-5): NAGVMQNPRHLVRRRGQEARLRCSPMKGHSHVYWYRQLPEEGLKFMVYLQKENIIDESGMPKERFSAEFPKEGPSILRIQQVVRGDSAAYFCASSWEIRQPQHFGDGTRLSIL.

J is TRBJ2-7 and V is TRBV27; 12 bases align to TRBD2. The germline gives CDR1 MNHEY, CDR2 SMNVEV (reference sequence). This CDR3 has 16 amino acids. CDR3 protein: CASSPRGLAGPYKQYV. The CDR3 DNA is TGTGCCAGCAGTCCGCGGGGACTAGCGGGCCCCTACAAGCAGTACGTC.

Many counts were recorded for this clonotype. V and J are TRBV7-8 and TRBJ2-2, with D tentatively TRBD2 (6 bases). V was cut by 5 bases and J by 5 bases, with 18 bases left in between. In germline, CDR1 is SGHVS, CDR2 FQNEAQ. This CDR3 contains 16 residues. CDR3 region: CASSNAPFGGTGELFF. The CDR3 DNA reads TGTGCCAGCAGCAACGCCCCCTTCGGAGGGACCGGGGAGCTGTTTTTT.

This clonotype was seen a handful of times. The chain recombines TRBV6-2 or TRBV6-3 with TRBJ2-1; D is perhaps TRBD2 (6 bases). Germline CDR1 reads MNHEY; CDR2 reads SVGEGT. The CDR3 is 13 residues long. V lost 8 bases and J 8 bases, leaving 16 bases between the germline ends. The DNA for the CDR3 is TGTGCCAGCTCCACGGGCGGGAACTATGAGCAGTTCTTC. This encodes CASSTGGNYEQFF.

The sample holds a few counts of this clonotype. The chain is built from TRBV27 and TRBJ2-7, with D unclear. The germline CDR1 and CDR2 sequences are MNHEY and SMNVEV (reference sequence). The CDR3 contains 16 residues. Trimming took off 2 bases at V and 0 bases at J, with 14 bases between the two ends. In DNA, the CDR3 is TGTGCCAGCAGTTTAGACAATCGCGGAAGCTCCTACGAGCAGTACTTC. Translating gives CASSLDNRGSSYEQYF.

This clonotype has only a few counts. This chain joins TRBV6-1 and TRBJ1-5, with D uncertain. Germline CDR1 and CDR2: MNHNS and SASEGT. The CDR3 extends over 15 amino acids. Trimming cost V 7 bases and J 0 bases, with 13 bases left between them. CDR3 sequence: CASTSVSYSNQPQHF. The DNA of the CDR3 is TGTGCCAGCACCTCCGTAAGCTATAGCAATCAGCCCCAGCATTTT.

The chain carries TRBV29-1 and TRBJ2-5, with D tentatively TRBD1 (6 bases). V dropped 3 bases and J dropped 5 bases, with 16 bases sitting between them. Germline V gene data show CDR1 as SQVTM and CDR2 as ANQGSEA. The CDR3 spans 14 residues. The DNA of the CDR3 is TGCAGCGTTGACCCACAGGGATTGTGGGAGACCCAGTACTTC. This sequence encodes CSVDPQGLWETQYF.